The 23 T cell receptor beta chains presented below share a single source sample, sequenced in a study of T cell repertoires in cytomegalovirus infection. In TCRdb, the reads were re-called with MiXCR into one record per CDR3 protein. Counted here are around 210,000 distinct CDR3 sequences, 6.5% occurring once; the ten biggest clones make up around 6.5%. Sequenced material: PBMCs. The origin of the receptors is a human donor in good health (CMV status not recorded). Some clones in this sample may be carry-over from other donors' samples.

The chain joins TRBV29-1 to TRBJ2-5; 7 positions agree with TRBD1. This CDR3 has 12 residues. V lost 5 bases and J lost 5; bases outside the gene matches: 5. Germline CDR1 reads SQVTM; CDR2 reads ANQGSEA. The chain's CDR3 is CSVTGDGETQYF. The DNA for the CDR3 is TGCAGCGTTACAGGGGATGGGGAGACCCAGTACTTC.

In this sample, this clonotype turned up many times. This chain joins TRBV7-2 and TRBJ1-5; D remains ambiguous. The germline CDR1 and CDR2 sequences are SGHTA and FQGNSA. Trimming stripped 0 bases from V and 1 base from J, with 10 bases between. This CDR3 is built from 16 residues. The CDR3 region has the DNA TGTGCCAGCAGCTTAGCCTCCCCCGGGAGCAATCAGCCCCAGCATTTT. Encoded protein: CASSLASPGSNQPQHF.

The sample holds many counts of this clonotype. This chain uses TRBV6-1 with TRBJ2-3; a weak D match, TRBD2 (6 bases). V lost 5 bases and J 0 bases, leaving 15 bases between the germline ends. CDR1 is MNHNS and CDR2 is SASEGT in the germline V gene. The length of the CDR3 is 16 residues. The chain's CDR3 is CASSPRFRESTDTQYF. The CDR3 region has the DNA TGTGCCAGCAGTCCACGGTTCCGGGAGAGCACAGATACGCAGTATTTT.

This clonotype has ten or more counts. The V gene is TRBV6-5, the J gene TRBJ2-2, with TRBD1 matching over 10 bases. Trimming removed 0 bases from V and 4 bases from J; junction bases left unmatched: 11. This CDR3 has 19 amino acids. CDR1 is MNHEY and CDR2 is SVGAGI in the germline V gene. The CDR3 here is CASSYSMGQGRHGTGELFF. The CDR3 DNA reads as TGTGCCAGCAGTTACTCGATGGGACAGGGGCGTCATGGCACCGGGGAGCTGTTTTTT.

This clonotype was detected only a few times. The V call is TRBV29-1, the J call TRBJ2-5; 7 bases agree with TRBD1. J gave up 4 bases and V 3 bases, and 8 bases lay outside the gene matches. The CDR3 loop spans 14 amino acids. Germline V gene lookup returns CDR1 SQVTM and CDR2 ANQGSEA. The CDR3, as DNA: TGCAGCGTTGACGCTATCCGACAGGGAGAGACCCAGTACTTC. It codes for CSVDAIRQGETQYF.

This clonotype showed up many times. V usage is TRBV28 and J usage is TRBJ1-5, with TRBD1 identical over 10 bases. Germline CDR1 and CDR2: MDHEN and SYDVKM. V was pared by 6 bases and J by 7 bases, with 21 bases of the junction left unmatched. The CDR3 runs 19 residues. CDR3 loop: CASSPDRGLEGIVPQPQHF. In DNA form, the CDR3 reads TGTGCCAGCAGCCCAGACAGGGGGCTAGAGGGGATTGTACCCCAGCCCCAGCATTTT.

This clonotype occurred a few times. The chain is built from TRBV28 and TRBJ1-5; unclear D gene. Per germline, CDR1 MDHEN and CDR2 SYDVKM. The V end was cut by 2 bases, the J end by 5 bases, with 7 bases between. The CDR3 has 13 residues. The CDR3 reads CASSLIEDQPQHF. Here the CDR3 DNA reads TGTGCCAGCAGTTTAATAGAGGATCAGCCCCAGCATTTT. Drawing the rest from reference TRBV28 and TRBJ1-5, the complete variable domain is DVKVTQSSRYLVKRTGEKVFLECVQDMDHENMFWYRQDPGLGLRLIYFSYDVKMKEKGDIPEGYSVSREKKERFSLILESASTNQTSMYLCASSLIEDQPQHFGDGTRLSIL.

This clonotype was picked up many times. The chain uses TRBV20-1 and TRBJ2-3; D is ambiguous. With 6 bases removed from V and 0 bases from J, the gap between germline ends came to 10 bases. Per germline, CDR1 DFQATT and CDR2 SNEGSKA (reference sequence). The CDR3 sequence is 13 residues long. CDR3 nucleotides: TGCAGTGCGTGGGAAACTAGCACAGATACGCAGTATTTT. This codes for CSAWETSTDTQYF.

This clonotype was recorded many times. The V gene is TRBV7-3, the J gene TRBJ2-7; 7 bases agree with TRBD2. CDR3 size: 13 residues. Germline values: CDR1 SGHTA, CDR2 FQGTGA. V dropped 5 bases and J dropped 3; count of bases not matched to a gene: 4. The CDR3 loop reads CASSPERGYEQYF. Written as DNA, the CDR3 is TGTGCCAGCAGCCCTGAGCGGGGCTACGAGCAGTACTTC. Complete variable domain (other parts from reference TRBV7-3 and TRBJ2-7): GAGVSQTPSNKVTEKGKYVELRCDPISGHTALYWYRQSLGQGPEFLIYFQGTGAADDSGLPNDRFFAVRPEGSVSTLKIQRTERGDSAVYLCASSPERGYEQYFGPGTRLTVT.

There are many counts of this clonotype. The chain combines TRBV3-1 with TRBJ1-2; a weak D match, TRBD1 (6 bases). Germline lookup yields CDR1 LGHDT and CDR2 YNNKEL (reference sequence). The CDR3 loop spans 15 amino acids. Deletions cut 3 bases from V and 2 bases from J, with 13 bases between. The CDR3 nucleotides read TGTGCCAGCAGCCAGGAAAGCACAGGGAACTATGGCTACACCTTC. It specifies CASSQESTGNYGYTF.

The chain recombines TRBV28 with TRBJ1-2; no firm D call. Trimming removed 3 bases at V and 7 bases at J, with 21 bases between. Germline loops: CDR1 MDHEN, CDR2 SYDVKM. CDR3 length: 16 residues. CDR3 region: CASSFFGQLVLGGYTF. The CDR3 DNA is TGTGCCAGCAGTTTTTTCGGCCAGTTGGTACTCGGTGGCTACACCTTC.

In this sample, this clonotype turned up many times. The CDR3 sequence is CASSLETASGNTIYF. The CDR3 DNA sequence: TGCGCCAGCAGCTTGGAGACAGCCTCTGGAAACACCATATATTTT. This chain links TRBV5-1 with TRBJ1-3; weak D call: TRBD1 (5 bases). CDR3 length equals 15 residues. Per the germline V gene, CDR1 is SGHRS and CDR2 is YFSETQ. V was pared by 0 bases and J by 0 bases, with 7 bases between. The complete variable domain, with remaining parts taken from reference TRBV5-1 and TRBJ1-3, reads KAGVTQTPRYLIKTRGQQVTLSCSPISGHRSVSWYQQTPGQGLQFLFEYFSETQRNKGNFPGRFSGRQFSNSRSEMNVSTLELGDSALYLCASSLETASGNTIYFGEGSWLTVV.

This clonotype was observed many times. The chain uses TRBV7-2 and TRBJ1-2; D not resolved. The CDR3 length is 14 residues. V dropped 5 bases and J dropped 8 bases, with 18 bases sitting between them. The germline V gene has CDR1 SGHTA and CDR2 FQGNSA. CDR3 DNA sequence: TGTGCCAGCAGCCGGAGAACCCCAGCCGCAGGCTACACCTTC. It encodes CASSRRTPAAGYTF. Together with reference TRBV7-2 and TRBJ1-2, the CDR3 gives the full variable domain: GAGVSQSPSNKVTEKGKDVELRCDPISGHTALYWYRQSLGQGLEFLIYFQGNSAPDKSGLPSDRFSAERTGGSVSTLTIQRTQQEDSAVYLCASSRRTPAAGYTFGSGTRLTVV.

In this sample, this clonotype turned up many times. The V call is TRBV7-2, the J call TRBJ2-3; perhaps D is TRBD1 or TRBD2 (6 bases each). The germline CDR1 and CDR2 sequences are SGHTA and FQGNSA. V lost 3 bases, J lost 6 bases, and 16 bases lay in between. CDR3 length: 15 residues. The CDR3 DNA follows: TGTGCCAGCAGCTTCGGAGGGGGAGTTGGGGATACGCAGTATTTT. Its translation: CASSFGGGVGDTQYF.

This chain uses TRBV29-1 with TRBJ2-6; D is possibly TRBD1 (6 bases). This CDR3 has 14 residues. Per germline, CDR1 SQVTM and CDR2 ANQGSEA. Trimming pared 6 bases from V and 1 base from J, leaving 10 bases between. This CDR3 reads CSVDQGSGANVLTF. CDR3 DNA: TGCAGCGTAGACCAGGGGTCTGGGGCCAACGTCCTGACTTTC.

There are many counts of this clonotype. The CDR3 sequence: CASSLAWGAETQYF. The CDR3 DNA is TGTGCCAGCAGCTTAGCATGGGGGGCAGAGACCCAGTACTTC. The J gene is TRBJ2-5, the V gene TRBV7-9, with D tentatively TRBD1 or TRBD2 (6 bases each). The germline V gene encodes CDR1 SEHNR and CDR2 FQNEAQ (reference sequence). V dropped 0 bases and J dropped 4 bases, with 9 bases sitting between them. The CDR3 is 14 residues long.

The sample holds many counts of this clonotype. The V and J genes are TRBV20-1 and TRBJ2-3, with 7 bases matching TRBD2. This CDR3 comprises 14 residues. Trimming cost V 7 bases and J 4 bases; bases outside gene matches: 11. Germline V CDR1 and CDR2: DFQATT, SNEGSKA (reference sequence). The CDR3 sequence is CSVPFGLVADTQYF. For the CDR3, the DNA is TGCAGTGTTCCTTTTGGACTAGTGGCAGATACGCAGTATTTT.

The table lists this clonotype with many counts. Here the CDR3 reads CASSMRGLEQYF. As DNA, the CDR3 is TGTGCCAGTAGTATGCGGGGGCTTGAGCAGTACTTC. The V and J genes are TRBV19 and TRBJ2-7, with D possibly being TRBD2 (7 bases). CDR3 size: 12 residues. V lost 3 bases and J lost 7, with 10 bases in between. CDR1 LNHDA and CDR2 SQIVND come from the germline V gene (reference sequence).

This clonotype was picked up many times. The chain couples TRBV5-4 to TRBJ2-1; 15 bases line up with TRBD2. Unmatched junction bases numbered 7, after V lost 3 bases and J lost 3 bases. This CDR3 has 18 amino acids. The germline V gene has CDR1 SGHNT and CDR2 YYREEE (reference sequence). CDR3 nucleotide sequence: TGTGCCAGCAGCTCCTGGACTAGCGGGGGGGATTTCTACAATGAGCAGTTCTTC. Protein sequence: CASSSWTSGGDFYNEQFF.

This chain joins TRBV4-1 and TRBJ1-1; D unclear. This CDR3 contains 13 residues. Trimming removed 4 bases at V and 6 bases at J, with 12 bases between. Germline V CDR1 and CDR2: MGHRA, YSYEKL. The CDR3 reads CASSRYEGSEAFF. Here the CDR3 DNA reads TGCGCCAGCAGCCGGTACGAAGGTTCTGAAGCTTTCTTT.

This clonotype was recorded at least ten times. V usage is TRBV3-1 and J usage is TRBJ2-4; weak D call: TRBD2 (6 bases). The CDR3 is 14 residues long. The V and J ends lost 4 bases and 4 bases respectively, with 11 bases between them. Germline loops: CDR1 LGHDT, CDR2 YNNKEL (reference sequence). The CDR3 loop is CASSRRDFKNIQYF. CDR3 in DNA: TGTGCCAGCAGCCGGAGGGACTTTAAAAACATTCAGTACTTC.

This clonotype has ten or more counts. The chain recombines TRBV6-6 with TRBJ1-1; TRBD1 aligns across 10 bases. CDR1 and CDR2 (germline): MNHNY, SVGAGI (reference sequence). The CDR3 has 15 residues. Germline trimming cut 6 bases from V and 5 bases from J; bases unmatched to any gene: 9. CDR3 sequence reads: CASRKTGQGSTEAFF. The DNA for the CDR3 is TGTGCCAGCAGAAAAACGGGACAGGGGAGTACTGAAGCTTTCTTT.

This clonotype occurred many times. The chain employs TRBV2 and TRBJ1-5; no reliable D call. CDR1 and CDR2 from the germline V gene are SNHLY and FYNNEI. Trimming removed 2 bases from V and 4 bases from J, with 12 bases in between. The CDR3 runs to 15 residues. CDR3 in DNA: TGTGCCAGCAGTGAACAGGCGGAATGGAATCAGCCCCAGCATTTT. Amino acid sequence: CASSEQAEWNQPQHF. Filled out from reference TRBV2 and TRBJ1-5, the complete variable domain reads EPEVTQTPSHQVTQMGQEVILRCVPISNHLYFYWYRQILGQKVEFLVSFYNNEISEKSEIFDDQFSVERPDGSNFTLKIRSTKLEDSAMYFCASSEQAEWNQPQHFGDGTRLSIL.